This entry lists 5 T cell receptor beta chains sequenced from one sample in a study of OX40 agonist ivuxolimab in advanced cancers. Sequencing used immunoSEQ multiplex PCR; TCRdb keeps in-frame clones, though not all of them. The sample yields tens of thousands of clones, roughly nine tenths seen once. This specimen was CD4+ or CD8+ T cells sorted from blood, taken in a trial of the OX40 agonist ivuxolimab. Receptor source: an adult with an advanced solid tumor such as melanoma, head and neck, liver or kidney cancer.

This clone was found a few times. The J gene is TRBJ1-5, the V gene TRBV19; TRBD1 aligns across 9 bases. V was pared by 8 bases and J by 3 bases, with 5 bases of the junction left unmatched. The V gene's germline CDR1 is LNHDA and CDR2 SQIVND (reference sequence). The CDR3 loop spans 14 amino acids. CDR3 nucleotide sequence: TGTGCCAGTGGGGGACAGGGATACAATCAGCCCCAGCATTTT. This gives the protein CASGGQGYNQPQHF. The whole variable domain, filled in from reference TRBV19 and TRBJ1-5, reads DGGITQSPKYLFRKEGQNVTLSCEQNLNHDAMYWYRQDPGQGLRLIYYSQIVNDFQKGDIAEGYSVSREKKESFPLTVTSAQKNPTAFYLCASGGQGYNQPQHFGDGTRLSIL.

The V gene is TRBV28, the J gene TRBJ2-3; D is ambiguous. Trimming pared 4 bases from V and 4 bases from J, leaving 9 bases between. CDR3 length: 13 residues. CDR1 MDHEN and CDR2 SYDVKM come from the germline V gene. CDR3 sequence: CASSSTNPDTQYF. In DNA, the CDR3 is TGTGCCAGCAGTTCCACTAACCCAGATACGCAGTATTTT.

The chain recombines TRBV13 with TRBJ2-5, with 10 bases lining up with TRBD1. This CDR3 region has 16 residues. V lost 3 bases to trimming and J lost 4 bases; unmatched junction nucleotides: 8. The germline V gene encodes CDR1 PRHDT and CDR2 FYEKMQ (reference sequence). The CDR3 DNA reads as TGTGCCAGCAGCTTCATCGGGACAGGGGTTCTAGAGACCCAGTACTTC. Translation gives CASSFIGTGVLETQYF.

This clone occurred a few times. This rearrangement joins TRBV11-1 to TRBJ2-7; D may be TRBD1 (6 bases). The V gene's germline CDR1 is SGHAT and CDR2 FQDESV (reference sequence). The CDR3 is 18 amino acids. The germline V and J ends were trimmed by 7 bases and 0 bases, with 25 bases remaining between them. In DNA, the CDR3 is TGTGCCAGCACCACGGACAGCATAAACCTACTAGGCTCCTACGAGCAGTACTTC. This encodes CASTTDSINLLGSYEQYF. The full variable domain, in which reference TRBV11-1 and TRBJ2-7 provide the parts outside the CDR3, is EAEVAQSPRYKITEKSQAVAFWCDPISGHATLYWYRQILGQGPELLVQFQDESVVDDSQLPKDRFSAERLKGVDSTLKIQPAELGDSAMYLCASTTDSINLLGSYEQYFGPGTRLTVT.

The V call is TRBV4-1, the J call TRBJ2-4; D remains unclear. The germline V gene has CDR1 MGHRA and CDR2 YSYEKL. This CDR3 has 11 amino acids. Trimming cost V 3 bases and J 15 bases, with 12 bases left between them. CDR3 residues: CASSHSRAWYF. The CDR3 DNA reads as TGCGCCAGCAGCCACTCCCGCGCTTGGTACTTC.